The 30 T cell receptor beta chains presented below share a single source sample, sequenced in a study of technical replicates of blood from a few donors. Profiled with immunoSEQ multiplex PCR; TCRdb holds only in-frame clones, not every one. The sample records around 100,000 clones, 96% being singletons. Sequenced input: T cells isolated from PBMCs. Receptor source: a human donor in good health.

The V and J genes are TRBV7-3 and TRBJ1-2; 8 nucleotides match TRBD1. The CDR3 loop spans 13 amino acids. V was clipped by 5 bases and J by 6 bases; unmatched bases: 5. CDR1 is SGHTA, CDR2 FQGTGA, per germline. The CDR3 coding sequence is TGTGCCAGCAGCGGGACAGGAAGAGATGGCTACACCTTC. Its protein product is CASSGTGRDGYTF.

The V gene is TRBV29-1, the J gene TRBJ2-3; the D is unclear. CDR3 length: 13 amino acids. Trimming took off 3 bases at V and 10 bases at J, with 17 bases between the two ends. The germline V gene has CDR1 SQVTM and CDR2 ANQGSEA. CDR3 DNA sequence: TGCAGCGTTGAGGGCCCACGATCTAACGCGCAGTATTTT. This translates into CSVEGPRSNAQYF.

The genes are TRBV9 and TRBJ1-1; D perhaps matches TRBD1 (5 bases). In germline, CDR1 is SGDLS, CDR2 YYNGEE. This CDR3 region has 14 residues. Trimming removed 2 bases from V and 5 bases from J, with 13 bases in between. The DNA for the CDR3 is TGTGCCAGCAGCGTTTCCGGGGGATGGACTGAAGCTTTCTTT. This encodes CASSVSGGWTEAFF.

This chain connects TRBV5-6 to TRBJ1-1; D is undetermined. Germline CDR1 SGHDT, CDR2 YYEEEE. The CDR3 covers 16 residues. The V and J ends lost 4 bases and 5 bases respectively, with 21 bases between them. The CDR3 loop is CASSTTPSRPGTEAFF. CDR3 coding DNA: TGTGCCAGCAGCACAACTCCCAGCAGGCCGGGAACTGAAGCTTTCTTT. Combining the CDR3 with reference TRBV5-6 and TRBJ1-1 gives the whole variable domain DAGVTQSPTHLIKTRGQQVTLRCSPKSGHDTVSWYQQALGQGPQFIFQYYEEEERQRGNFPDRFSGHQFPNYSSELNVNALLLGDSALYLCASSTTPSRPGTEAFFGQGTRLTVV.

This sequence joins TRBV30 and TRBJ1-1; unclear D gene. Germline-derived CDR1 and CDR2 are GTSNPN and SVGIG (reference sequence). Trimming shortened V by 2 bases and J by 7 bases, and 11 bases separated the two germline ends. The CDR3 is made up of 12 amino acids. CDR3 sequence reads: CAWSPYPNEAFF. The CDR3 bases are TGTGCCTGGAGTCCCTACCCCAATGAAGCTTTCTTT.

This clone occurred once. V gene TRBV6-1 combines with J gene TRBJ1-6, with 7 bases matching TRBD1. The J segment lost 7 bases and the V segment lost 4 bases, leaving 7 bases of the junction unmatched. Germline V gene lookup returns CDR1 MNHNS and CDR2 SASEGT. The CDR3 is 15 residues long. CDR3 residues: CASSATGQPNSPLHF. The DNA for the CDR3 is TGTGCCAGCAGTGCAACGGGACAGCCGAATTCACCCCTCCACTTT.

The V and J genes are TRBV21-1 and TRBJ2-1; the listed D gene, TRBD2, was not tested against the DNA. TRBV21-1 is termed a pseudogene. The CDR3 consists of 20 residues. DNA for the CDR3: TGTGCCAGCAGCAAAAGGACCCGGGGCGGCGGCGGGAGCCCGGAGTATGAGCAGTTCTTC. Protein product: CASSKRTRGGGGSPEYEQFF.

The count of this clone is one. V is TRBV23-1 and J is TRBJ2-5, with D possibly matching TRBD1 (6 bases). TRBV23-1 has ORF status, its function being uncertain. The CDR3 runs to 13 residues. The V gene lost 8 bases and the J gene lost 5 bases, with 15 bases spanning the gap. The CDR3 coding sequence is TGCGCCAGCCCAGAGGGGGAGTGGGAGACCCAGTACTTC. Translation: CASPEGEWETQYF.

J is TRBJ1-2 and V is TRBV6-1; D remains unclear. The ends were cut back, 4 bases at V and 8 bases at J, with 8 bases in the middle. Germline V CDR1 and CDR2: MNHNS, SASEGT. The CDR3 loop spans 11 amino acids. The CDR3 loop reads CASSVFRGYTF. DNA of the CDR3: TGTGCCAGCAGTGTCTTCAGGGGCTACACCTTC.

The CDR3 loop reads CASSPGQKTYEQYF. The DNA for the CDR3 is TGTGCCAGCAGCCCGGGACAGAAAACTTACGAGCAGTACTTC. V and J are TRBV7-9 and TRBJ2-7, with TRBD1 identical over 7 bases. J gave up 4 bases and V 5 bases, and 8 bases lay outside the gene matches. From germline, CDR1 is SEHNR and CDR2 FQNEAQ (reference sequence). The CDR3 length is 14 residues. Complete variable domain (other parts from reference TRBV7-9 and TRBJ2-7): DTGVSQNPRHKITKRGQNVTFRCDPISEHNRLYWYRQTLGQGPEFLTYFQNEAQLEKSRLLSDRFSAERPKGSFSTLEIQRTEQGDSAMYLCASSPGQKTYEQYFGPGTRLTVT.

V usage is TRBV2 and J usage is TRBJ1-2, with D unclear. With 7 bases removed from V and 4 bases from J, the gap between germline ends came to 7 bases. Germline CDR1 SNHLY, CDR2 FYNNEI. There are 11 residues in the CDR3. The CDR3: CASIQSYGYTF. CDR3 DNA sequence: TGTGCCAGCATTCAATCCTATGGCTACACCTTC.

Of note for this clone: In the same sample, other DNA sequences code for this CDR3. The chain employs TRBV7-2 and TRBJ2-7; 9 nucleotides line up with TRBD1. J was trimmed by 1 base and V by 2 bases; bases with no gene match: 3. Germline CDR1 and CDR2: SGHTA and FQGNSA. The CDR3 is made up of 15 amino acids. CDR3 amino acids: CASSLTGQGSYEQYF. The CDR3 DNA follows: TGTGCCAGCAGCTTAACAGGACAGGGGTCCTACGAGCAGTACTTC.

The chain joins TRBV29-1 to TRBJ1-2; 8 bases match TRBD1. V lost 4 bases, J lost 5 bases, and 9 bases stayed unmatched. Per germline, CDR1 SQVTM and CDR2 ANQGSEA. The CDR3 is 14 residues long. The CDR3: CSVGVPQGEYGYTF. CDR3 nucleotides: TGCAGCGTTGGGGTCCCACAGGGGGAGTATGGCTACACCTTC.

The chain carries TRBV29-1 and TRBJ2-7; 14 bases line up with TRBD2. The CDR3 totals 16 residues. V lost 5 bases, J lost 2 bases, and 8 bases stayed unmatched. From germline, CDR1 is SQVTM and CDR2 ANQGSEA. CDR3 bases: TGCAGCGTTAAGGGGACTAGCGGGAGTACGACCTACGAGCAGTACTTC. This gives the protein CSVKGTSGSTTYEQYF.

The genes are TRBV4-1 and TRBJ1-4; no definite D call. V shed 4 bases and J shed 0 bases, with 9 bases lying between them. CDR1 MGHRA and CDR2 YSYEKL come from the germline V gene. The CDR3 has 15 amino acids. The CDR3 here is CASSLPFTTNEKLFF. The CDR3 DNA follows: TGCGCCAGCAGCCTCCCCTTTACAACTAATGAAAAACTGTTTTTT.

The V gene is TRBV9, the J gene TRBJ2-2, with D hard to call. CDR3 length: 16 amino acids. Germline loops: CDR1 SGDLS, CDR2 YYNGEE. The V and J ends lost 0 bases and 0 bases respectively, with 9 bases between them. In DNA form, the CDR3 reads TGTGCCAGCAGCGTAGGACACTTCGCGAACACCGGGGAGCTGTTTTTT. This gives the protein CASSVGHFANTGELFF.

The chain combines TRBV9 with TRBJ1-2, with 11 bases identical to TRBD1. The CDR3 has 15 residues. Germline V gene lookup returns CDR1 SGDLS and CDR2 YYNGEE. V was pared by 4 bases and J by 5 bases, with 7 bases of the junction left unmatched. Written as DNA, the CDR3 is TGTGCCAGCAGCCCGGGGACAGGGGGAGGGTATGGCTACACCTTC. It specifies CASSPGTGGGYGYTF.

This chain uses TRBV19 with TRBJ1-1, with D possibly being TRBD1 (5 bases). CDR1 is LNHDA, CDR2 SQIVND, per germline (reference sequence). This CDR3 is 15 amino acids long. V lost 4 bases and J lost 8, with 20 bases in between. Written as DNA, the CDR3 is TGTGCCAGTAGTAGCCCCCCTAGACAGATTTTCGAAGCTTTCTTT. Amino acid sequence: CASSSPPRQIFEAFF.

V usage is TRBV4-1 and J usage is TRBJ1-3; 9 nucleotides agree with TRBD1. This CDR3 spans 19 amino acids. From germline, CDR1 is MGHRA and CDR2 YSYEKL. V gave up 4 bases and J gave up 0 bases; unmatched junction bases: 13. CDR3: CASSPKAGTGHNSGNTIYF. DNA for the CDR3: TGCGCCAGCAGCCCGAAGGCGGGGACAGGGCATAACTCTGGAAACACCATATATTTT.

The chain links TRBV11-2 to TRBJ2-1, with 9 bases fitting TRBD2. J lost 6 bases, V lost 5 bases, and 2 bases had no gene match. Germline lookup yields CDR1 SGHAT and CDR2 FQNNGV. The CDR3 covers 13 residues. The CDR3 loop reads CASSPGLANEQFF. The CDR3 nucleotides read TGTGCCAGCAGCCCGGGACTAGCCAATGAGCAGTTCTTC.

The CDR3 DNA reads as TGCGCCAGCAGCCAAGGTTTTAGCGGATACAATGAGCAGTTCTTC. Translation: CASSQGFSGYNEQFF. The chain recombines TRBV4-3 with TRBJ2-1, with D possibly TRBD2 on 6 matching bases. The V gene's germline CDR1 is LGHNA and CDR2 YSLEER. The CDR3 totals 15 residues. The germline V and J ends were trimmed by 1 base and 4 bases, with 11 bases remaining between them.

V gene TRBV7-8 combines with J gene TRBJ1-3; no definite D call. This CDR3 is built from 13 residues. V lost 10 bases, J lost 3 bases, and 13 bases lay in between. Germline V gives CDR1 SGHVS, CDR2 FQNEAQ. CDR3 region: CATLLLNGNTIYF. CDR3 nucleotide sequence: TGTGCCACCCTCCTATTAAATGGAAACACCATATATTTT.

V and J are TRBV6-1 and TRBJ2-6; TRBD1 matches 8 bases. V was clipped by 11 bases and J by 1 base; unmatched bases: 4. Germline loops: CDR1 MNHNS, CDR2 SASEGT. The CDR3 is 14 residues long. CDR3 in DNA: TGTGCCGTCCACAGGGGGTCTGGGGCCAACGTCCTGACTTTC. Its translation is CAVHRGSGANVLTF.

The rearrangement uses TRBV5-1 and TRBJ2-7; a weak D match, TRBD1 (5 bases). CDR1 is SGHRS, CDR2 YFSETQ, per germline. This CDR3 is built from 16 residues. Trimming shortened V by 0 bases and J by 2 bases, and 15 bases separated the two germline ends. Written as DNA, the CDR3 is TGCGCCAGCAGCTTGGTAGGACATCCGCGGACCTACGAGCAGTACTTC. Its protein is CASSLVGHPRTYEQYF.

CDR3: CASQTGNEKLFF. The CDR3 DNA follows: TGTGCCAGCCAGACAGGGAATGAAAAACTGTTTTTT. The chain couples TRBV5-4 to TRBJ1-4, with 7 bases fitting TRBD1. Germline loops: CDR1 SGHNT, CDR2 YYREEE (reference sequence). The CDR3 has 12 residues. V lost 7 bases, J lost 5 bases, and 2 bases stayed unmatched.

This rearrangement joins TRBV2 to TRBJ1-2, with 9 bases that match TRBD1. Germline V CDR1 and CDR2: SNHLY, FYNNEI. The CDR3 is made up of 15 amino acids. Unmatched junction bases numbered 7, after V lost 4 bases and J lost 4 bases. The CDR3 DNA follows: TGTGCCAGCAGTGGGACAGGGGCCGAATTCTATGGCTACACCTTC. It yields the protein CASSGTGAEFYGYTF.

The rearrangement joins TRBV29-1 to TRBJ2-1, with 13 nucleotides matching TRBD2. The CDR3 runs to 14 residues. V dropped 5 bases and J dropped 8; count of bases not matched to a gene: 6. Germline loops: CDR1 SQVTM, CDR2 ANQGSEA. CDR3: CSVRTSGSLDEQFF. The CDR3 bases are TGCAGCGTTCGGACTAGCGGGAGCCTGGATGAGCAGTTCTTC.

V gene TRBV2 combines with J gene TRBJ1-5, with unresolved D. Germline V gene lookup returns CDR1 SNHLY and CDR2 FYNNEI. V was trimmed by 6 bases and J by 4 bases, leaving 4 bases between them. CDR3 length equals 11 residues. CDR3 region: CASRLNQPQHF. The CDR3 nucleotides read TGTGCCAGCAGACTAAATCAGCCCCAGCATTTT.

The chain is built from TRBV6-1 and TRBJ2-7, with 11 bases identical to TRBD2. The CDR3 loop spans 12 amino acids. Germline V CDR1 and CDR2: MNHNS, SASEGT. J was trimmed by 3 bases and V by 9 bases; bases with no gene match: 1. DNA for the CDR3: TGTGCCAGACTAGCGGGGGACTACGAGCAGTACTTC. Protein product: CARLAGDYEQYF.

The gene calls are TRBV6-5 and TRBJ1-2, with a tentative D call TRBD1 (5 bases). CDR1 and CDR2 (germline): MNHEY, SVGAGI. With 0 bases removed from V and 6 bases from J, the gap between germline ends came to 11 bases. The CDR3 sequence is 14 residues long. DNA of the CDR3: TGTGCCAGCAGTTACTCGCGGGGGAAGGATGGCTACACCTTC. Its protein is CASSYSRGKDGYTF.